These T cell receptor beta chains were read from a single sample in a study of cytomegalovirus exposure and HLA in healthy donors. Using immunoSEQ multiplex PCR, the repertoire was profiled, and TCRdb retains in-frame clones only, with some absent. The repertoire holds some 150,000 clones, with about three quarters as singletons. What was sequenced was PBMCs. These receptor sequences come from a man aged 35 to 55 in good health and CMV-seropositive. Both conserved end residues are part of each CDR3. A D gene is named only where the DNA matches it firmly. Clone size is shown for a subset of rows, as once, few, many or a class of expanded clone.

D gene	V gene	clone size	J gene	CDR3 protein	CDR3 DNA
TRBD1	TRBV6-5	once	TRBJ1-1	CASSRDRGSNTEAFF	TGTGCCAGCAGTCGGGACAGGGGGTCGAACACTGAAGCTTTCTTT
TRBD1	TRBV27	.	TRBJ1-5	CASSLPDRAGNQPQHF	TGTGCCAGCAGTTTACCAGACAGGGCGGGCAATCAGCCCCAGCATTTT
.	TRBV7-2	many	TRBJ2-7	CASSSLGVEQYF	TGTGCCAGCAGCTCCCTAGGGGTCGAGCAGTACTTC
.	TRBV28	few	TRBJ2-6	CASSGGGSSGANVLTF	TGTGCCAGCAGTGGCGGCGGTTCCTCTGGGGCCAACGTCCTGACTTTC
.	TRBV11-2	.	TRBJ2-7	CASSGGLYYEQYF	TGTGCCAGCAGTGGGGGCCTCTACTACGAGCAGTACTTC
.	TRBV5-1	.	TRBJ2-7	CASSPNDNGEQYF	TGCGCCAGCAGCCCTAACGACAACGGCGAGCAGTACTTC
TRBD1	TRBV11-2	few	TRBJ1-3	CASMLPSTGSGNTIYF	TGTGCCAGCATGCTGCCCTCGACAGGGTCTGGAAACACCATATATTTT
.	TRBV21-1	.	TRBJ2-4	CASSIYLGRLIAKNIQYF	TGTGCCAGCAGCATCTATCTCGGTCGCCTAATAGCCAAAAACATTCAGTACTTC
TRBD1	TRBV7-2	.	TRBJ2-7	CASSSGTGAYEQYF	TGTGCCAGCAGCTCCGGGACAGGGGCCTACGAGCAGTACTTC
.	TRBV20-1	few	TRBJ1-1	CSAHRGTAFF	TGCAGTGCCCATAGGGGGACAGCTTTCTTT